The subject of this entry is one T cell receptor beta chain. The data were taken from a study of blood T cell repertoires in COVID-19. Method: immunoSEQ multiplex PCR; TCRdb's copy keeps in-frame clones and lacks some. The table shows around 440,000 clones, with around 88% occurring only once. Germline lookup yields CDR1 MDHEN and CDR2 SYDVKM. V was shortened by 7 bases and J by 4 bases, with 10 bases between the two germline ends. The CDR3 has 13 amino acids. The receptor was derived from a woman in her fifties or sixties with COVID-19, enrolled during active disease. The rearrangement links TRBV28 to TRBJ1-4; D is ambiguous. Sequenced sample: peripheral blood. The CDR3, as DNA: TGTGCCAGCACAAGGACTTTTAATGAAAAACTGTTTTTT. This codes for CASTRTFNEKLFF.